This passage covers 15 T cell receptor beta chains from one sample sequenced in a study of breast tumors, draining lymph nodes, adjacent tissues. TCRdb independently ran MiXCR on the multiplex PCR reads; one entry per CDR3 protein. Of tens of thousands of distinct CDR3 sequences in the sample, roughly 50% were seen once. Sequencing was carried out using breast tumor tissue. Every receptor here comes from a female donor with breast cancer. Some clones in this sample may be carry-over from other donors' samples.

By frequency in the sample, this clonotype is large. V gene TRBV12-3 or TRBV12-4 combines with J gene TRBJ1-2, with 9 bases that match TRBD1. V was clipped by 6 bases and J by 4 bases; unmatched bases: 12. This CDR3 comprises 16 residues. The CDR3 nucleotides read TGTGCCAGCAGCCGACAGGGGGGAACCTTCGGCTATGGCTACACCTTC. This gives the protein CASSRQGGTFGYGYTF.

Of note for this clonotype: It may be a read error: a sequence one base away is much more abundant. The chain recombines TRBV25-1 with TRBJ1-4, with unresolved D. Germline loops: CDR1 MGHDK, CDR2 SYGVNS. The CDR3 consists of 13 residues. The CDR3 DNA reads TGTGCCAGCAGTGGGCTGAATAATGAAAGACTGCTTTTT. Amino acid sequence: CASSGLNNERLLF.

J is TRBJ2-1 and V is TRBV5-1; 13 nucleotides line up with TRBD2. With V trimmed by 0 bases and J by 4 bases, 7 bases remained unmatched. Germline CDR1 SGHRS, CDR2 YFSETQ. This CDR3 contains 18 residues. CDR3 loop: CASSLASGTSGKYNEQFF. Written as DNA, the CDR3 is TGCGCCAGCAGCTTGGCGTCCGGGACTAGCGGGAAATACAATGAGCAGTTCTTC.

The V and J genes are TRBV2 and TRBJ2-7, with D hard to call. Germline CDR1 is SNHLY and CDR2 is FYNNEI. The CDR3 has 13 amino acids. The V end lost 7 bases, the J end lost 4 bases, and 14 bases lay between the germline ends. The CDR3: CASKGHKTYEQYF. CDR3 nucleotide sequence: TGTGCCAGCAAAGGCCACAAAACTTACGAGCAGTACTTC.

This clonotype was observed many times. V is TRBV20-1 and J is TRBJ2-2; TRBD2 agrees at 7 bases. The V and J ends lost 6 bases and 3 bases, in that order; junction bases with no gene match: 1. Germline CDR1 is DFQATT and CDR2 is SNEGSKA (reference sequence). The CDR3 has 12 amino acids. The CDR3 is CSAGLDTGELFF. DNA of the CDR3: TGCAGTGCCGGACTAGACACCGGGGAGCTGTTTTTT.

The gene calls are TRBV20-1 and TRBJ2-7, with 7 bases identical to TRBD2. CDR3 length equals 15 residues. J gave up 5 bases and V 2 bases, and 12 bases lay outside the gene matches. Germline CDR1 is DFQATT and CDR2 is SNEGSKA (reference sequence). The CDR3 region has the DNA TGCAGTGCTAGACATAGGGCTAGCGGATCCCACGAGCAGTACTTC. Translation gives CSARHRASGSHEQYF.

The rearrangement uses TRBV6-6 and TRBJ2-7; 8 positions match TRBD1. Trimming cost V 2 bases and J 1 base; bases outside gene matches: 13. This CDR3 region has 18 residues. CDR1 is MNHNY, CDR2 SVGAGI, per germline (reference sequence). CDR3 sequence reads: CASSYATVTGGRSYEQYF. The CDR3 nucleotides read TGTGCCAGCAGTTACGCGACTGTCACAGGGGGGAGATCCTACGAGCAGTACTTC.

Regarding this clonotype: The CDR3 does not close with the conserved phenylalanine or tryptophan, likely indicating a read error. The limits of the CDR3 on the DNA are not certain, so only TCRdb's listed CDR3 is given. The chain links TRBV5-1 to TRBJ2-6; no check of the table's D call, TRBD1, against the DNA was made. The CDR3 numbers 10 amino acids, ends counted. Germline V gene lookup returns CDR1 SGHRS and CDR2 YFSETQ. The CDR3 spells CASSFGTGAT.

Note on this clonotype: The conserved final phenylalanine or tryptophan is absent from the CDR3, which likely points to a read error. It is unclear where the CDR3 begins or ends on the DNA, so no DNA is shown, and the CDR3 is as TCRdb lists it. The chain combines TRBV5-6 with TRBJ1-4. The CDR3 spans 13 residues, counting both ends. Germline V gene sequence: CDR1 SGHDT, CDR2 YYEEEE. CDR3 amino acids: CASSLAQGEKLFS.

The chain combines TRBV6-2 or TRBV6-3 with TRBJ2-2; D remains unclear. The V end was cut by 8 bases, the J end by 0 bases, with 7 bases between. This CDR3 has 13 residues. The V gene's germline CDR1 is MNHEY and CDR2 SVGEGT. The CDR3 reads CASRLANTGELFF. The DNA of the CDR3 is TGTGCCAGCCGCCTAGCGAACACCGGGGAGCTGTTTTTT.

This clonotype occurred many times. The chain joins TRBV28 to TRBJ2-1; tentatively, D is TRBD2 (6 bases). The CDR3 totals 12 residues. Germline assignment: CDR1 MDHEN and CDR2 SYDVKM. Trimming stripped 3 bases from V and 15 bases from J, with 15 bases between. The CDR3 DNA follows: TGTGCCAGCAGTTTGACTAGGGGTCTGATGTTCTTC. The encoded protein is CASSLTRGLMFF.

This clonotype has a single count. The V and J genes are TRBV6-5 and TRBJ2-1; D might be TRBD2 (6 bases). V lost 0 bases and J 0 bases, leaving 15 bases between the germline ends. This CDR3 has 18 amino acids. Germline V gene data show CDR1 as MNHEY and CDR2 as SVGAGI. The CDR3 loop is CASSYSGRRVSSYNEQFF. In nucleotides, the CDR3 is TGTGCCAGCAGTTACTCGGGCAGGAGGGTAAGCTCCTACAATGAGCAGTTCTTC.

This clonotype has ten or more counts. This sequence joins TRBV6-5 and TRBJ2-5; D is unclear. The CDR3 loop spans 11 amino acids. V was cut by 10 bases and J by 5 bases, with 11 bases left in between. Germline CDR1 MNHEY, CDR2 SVGAGI. Here the CDR3 DNA reads TGTGCCACAAATGTTGGGGAGACCCAGTACTTC. Translating it yields CATNVGETQYF.

The gene calls are TRBV9 and TRBJ2-1, with TRBD2 as a possible D gene (6 bases). The V end was cut by 0 bases, the J end by 0 bases, with 7 bases between. This CDR3 comprises 15 residues. Germline CDR1 reads SGDLS; CDR2 reads YYNGEE. This CDR3 reads CASSVVDYSYNEQFF. DNA for the CDR3: TGTGCCAGCAGCGTAGTGGACTACTCCTACAATGAGCAGTTCTTC.

This clonotype is deemed medium-sized. The chain recombines TRBV24-1 with TRBJ1-2, with D possibly matching TRBD1 (5 bases). The CDR3 spans 11 residues. Germline CDR1 is KGHDR and CDR2 is SFDVKD. With 9 bases removed from V and 8 bases from J, the gap between germline ends came to 12 bases. CDR3 nucleotide sequence: TGTGCCACCCAGACAGCTGGCGGCTACACCTTC. Protein sequence: CATQTAGGYTF.